The 20 T cell receptor beta chains in this list originate from one sample, sequenced in a study of T cell changes during pregnancy in multiple sclerosis. Method: immunoSEQ multiplex PCR; TCRdb's copy keeps in-frame clones and lacks some. The profile shows some 31,000 clones, 91% of them singletons. The sample here was CD8+ T cells from peripheral blood mononuclear cells, taken in the second trimester of pregnancy. The receptors were gathered from a female donor in good health, enrolled as a control in a pregnancy study.

The gene calls are TRBV7-9 and TRBJ1-1; perhaps TRBD1 as D (6 bases). V was clipped by 5 bases and J by 2 bases, with 15 bases between them. The CDR3 is made up of 15 amino acids. From germline, CDR1 is SEHNR and CDR2 FQNEAQ (reference sequence). Here the CDR3 DNA reads TGTGCCAGCAGCCGGATACAGGGAGTTAACACTGAAGCTTTCTTT. Amino acids: CASSRIQGVNTEAFF.

The chain employs TRBV7-9 and TRBJ1-1; D is possibly TRBD1 (6 bases). This CDR3 comprises 17 residues. CDR1 is SEHNR, CDR2 FQNEAQ, per germline (reference sequence). The ends were cut back, 4 bases at V and 0 bases at J, with 18 bases in the middle. CDR3 nucleotide sequence: TGTGCCAGCAGCTCTAACAGGGAGACCGACATGAACACTGAAGCTTTCTTT. Translation gives CASSSNRETDMNTEAFF. The full variable domain, with the rest looked up from reference TRBV7-9 and TRBJ1-1, is DTGVSQNPRHKITKRGQNVTFRCDPISEHNRLYWYRQTLGQGPEFLTYFQNEAQLEKSRLLSDRFSAERPKGSFSTLEIQRTEQGDSAMYLCASSSNRETDMNTEAFFGQGTRLTVV.

V usage is TRBV25-1 and J usage is TRBJ2-1; 8 nucleotides match TRBD2. J gave up 6 bases and V 2 bases, and 6 bases lay outside the gene matches. The CDR3 covers 15 residues. Germline lookup yields CDR1 MGHDK and CDR2 SYGVNS. The CDR3 loop reads CASSERAGVGNEQFF. In DNA form, the CDR3 reads TGTGCCAGCAGTGAAAGAGCGGGGGTTGGCAATGAGCAGTTCTTC. The full variable domain, completed using reference TRBV25-1 and TRBJ2-1, is EADIYQTPRYLVIGTGKKITLECSQTMGHDKMYWYQQDPGMELHLIHYSYGVNSTEKGDLSSESTVSRIRTEHFPLTLESARPSHTSQYLCASSERAGVGNEQFFGPGTRLTVL.

The chain joins TRBV5-4 to TRBJ1-2; perhaps TRBD1 as D (5 bases). CDR1 and CDR2 from the germline V gene are SGHNT and YYREEE (reference sequence). Deletions cut 3 bases from V and 4 bases from J, with 7 bases between. The CDR3 spans 12 residues. The CDR3 DNA sequence: TGTGCCAGCAGCTCGACAGTCTATGGCTACACCTTC. It yields the protein CASSSTVYGYTF.

The chain joins TRBV7-3 to TRBJ2-7, with D perhaps matching TRBD1 (6 bases). Germline V gene sequence: CDR1 SGHTA, CDR2 FQGTGA. There are 15 residues in the CDR3. Trimming pared 5 bases from V and 0 bases from J, leaving 14 bases between. CDR3 nucleotides: TGTGCCAGCAGCGCCTTTGTAGGGGGCTCCTACGAGCAGTACTTC. It encodes CASSAFVGGSYEQYF.

In this sample, this clone turned up once. The gene calls are TRBV11-2 and TRBJ1-2, with D uncertain. CDR1 is SGHAT and CDR2 is FQNNGV in the germline V gene. The CDR3 has 12 amino acids. V was shortened by 7 bases and J by 6 bases, with 12 bases between the two germline ends. CDR3 coding DNA: TGTGCCAGCACCGAAGCGGGGAATGGCTACACCTTC. Translation gives CASTEAGNGYTF.

This chain joins TRBV11-3 and TRBJ2-1; TRBD2 matches at 13 bases. Germline V lookup: CDR1 SGHNT, CDR2 YENEEA. The junction had 8 bases not matched to a gene; V was cut back by 5 bases and J by 4 bases. This CDR3 spans 17 amino acids. CDR3 region: CASSLTPGLAGYNEQFF. The CDR3 DNA is TGTGCCAGCAGCCTTACCCCGGGACTAGCGGGGTACAATGAGCAGTTCTTC.

The chain's CDR3 is CASSIDRGGYNEQFF. Here the CDR3 DNA reads TGTGCCAGTAGTATTGACAGGGGAGGCTACAATGAGCAGTTCTTC. The rearrangement uses TRBV19 and TRBJ2-1, with 8 bases matching TRBD1. V was pared by 3 bases and J by 3 bases, with 4 bases of the junction left unmatched. Germline CDR1 is LNHDA and CDR2 is SQIVND (reference sequence). The CDR3 is 15 residues long.

V gene TRBV5-6 combines with J gene TRBJ1-5; 8 bases line up with TRBD1. J was trimmed by 5 bases and V by 6 bases; bases with no gene match: 13. Germline CDR1 is SGHDT and CDR2 is YYEEEE. This CDR3 has 16 amino acids. This chain's CDR3 is CASTLTGVDPYQPQHF. The CDR3 DNA reads TGTGCCAGCACCCTGACAGGGGTGGACCCATATCAGCCCCAGCATTTT. Full variable domain (outside the CDR3, taken from reference TRBV5-6 and TRBJ1-5): DAGVTQSPTHLIKTRGQQVTLRCSPKSGHDTVSWYQQALGQGPQFIFQYYEEEERQRGNFPDRFSGHQFPNYSSELNVNALLLGDSALYLCASTLTGVDPYQPQHFGDGTRLSIL.

This clone was seen once. The rearrangement joins TRBV27 to TRBJ2-7; D is perhaps TRBD2 (6 bases). Looked up from germline, CDR1 is MNHEY and CDR2 is SMNVEV (reference sequence). This CDR3 region has 15 residues. The ends were cut back, 5 bases at V and 0 bases at J, with 14 bases in the middle. Written as DNA, the CDR3 is TGTGCCAGCAGTCCTACGGGGGTACGCTCCTACGAGCAGTACTTC. This encodes CASSPTGVRSYEQYF.

In DNA form, the CDR3 reads TGTGCCAGCAGCCTACATGAGGAGGACAGCCGGGAAGAGCAGTTCTTC. It is translated as CASSLHEEDSREEQFF. The rearrangement links TRBV9 to TRBJ2-1; D possibly corresponds to TRBD1 (6 bases). V was trimmed by 4 bases and J by 10 bases, leaving 24 bases between them. CDR1 and CDR2 (germline): SGDLS, YYNGEE. This CDR3 comprises 16 residues.

The chain carries TRBV11-2 and TRBJ1-5; D gene uncertain. The CDR3 spans 13 residues. V lost 1 base, J lost 4 bases, and 5 bases lay in between. The germline V gene has CDR1 SGHAT and CDR2 FQNNGV. This chain's CDR3 is CASSLGPNQPQHF. CDR3 in DNA: TGTGCCAGCAGCTTAGGGCCAAATCAGCCCCAGCATTTT.

A single count supports this clone. This chain links TRBV6-4 with TRBJ2-3; TRBD2 matches 10 bases. Germline assignment: CDR1 MRHNA and CDR2 SNTAGT. This CDR3 has 17 amino acids. The junction had 7 bases not matched to a gene; V was cut back by 0 bases and J by 4 bases. As DNA, the CDR3 is TGTGCCAGCAGTGACTCGAGAGCTAGCGGGGGTGCAGATACGCAGTATTTT. This sequence encodes CASSDSRASGGADTQYF.

The chain combines TRBV7-9 with TRBJ1-1, with 9 nucleotides matching TRBD1. The CDR3 runs to 14 residues. Germline CDR1 SEHNR, CDR2 FQNEAQ (reference sequence). V shed 5 bases and J 1 base; nucleotides not matched to a gene: 2. The CDR3 DNA sequence: TGTGCCAGCAGCGGGGGACAGGGGAACACTGAAGCTTTCTTT. Protein product: CASSGGQGNTEAFF.

The J gene is TRBJ2-2, the V gene TRBV9, with D possibly TRBD2 on 6 matching bases. Trimming took 2 bases from V and 0 from J, leaving 8 bases between them. Germline-derived CDR1 and CDR2 are SGDLS and YYNGEE. CDR3 length equals 15 residues. CDR3 nucleotides: TGTGCCAGCAGCGTGACTAGGGCGAACACCGGGGAGCTGTTTTTT. Amino acid sequence: CASSVTRANTGELFF. Full variable domain (remainder filled in from reference TRBV9 and TRBJ2-2): DSGVTQTPKHLITATGQRVTLRCSPRSGDLSVYWYQQSLDQGLQFLIQYYNGEERAKGNILERFSAQQFPDLHSELNLSSLELGDSALYFCASSVTRANTGELFFGEGSRLTVL.

CDR3 region: CASSDGVYEQYF. In nucleotides, the CDR3 is TGTGCCAGTAGTGACGGGGTTTACGAGCAGTACTTC. This sequence joins TRBV19 and TRBJ2-7; a possible D gene is TRBD2 (5 bases). The germline gives CDR1 LNHDA, CDR2 SQIVND (reference sequence). The CDR3 is 12 amino acids. The V and J ends lost 5 bases and 4 bases respectively, with 9 bases between them.

The rearrangement uses TRBV7-9 and TRBJ2-7; a possible D gene is TRBD2 (6 bases). V was clipped by 0 bases and J by 3 bases, with 12 bases between them. Germline V lookup: CDR1 SEHNR, CDR2 FQNEAQ (reference sequence). CDR3 size: 15 residues. The DNA of the CDR3 is TGTGCCAGCAGCTTAGCCCGGGGCGGGAACTACGAGCAGTACTTC. It codes for CASSLARGGNYEQYF.

The CDR3 DNA reads as TGTGCCTGGAGTGTCTCTACAGGGGACAATGAGCAGTTCTTC. Its protein product is CAWSVSTGDNEQFF. The chain combines TRBV30 with TRBJ2-1; TRBD1 matches 7 bases. From germline, CDR1 is GTSNPN and CDR2 SVGIG (reference sequence). The CDR3 extends over 14 amino acids. J gave up 5 bases and V 0 bases, and 4 bases lay outside the gene matches.

This chain uses TRBV13 with TRBJ1-1; 7 bases fit TRBD1. This CDR3 contains 15 residues. Trimming at V came to 4 bases and at J to 1 base, leaving 6 bases not matched to a gene. Germline V gene sequence: CDR1 PRHDT, CDR2 FYEKMQ (reference sequence). The CDR3 DNA reads TGTGCCAGCAGCTACCGGGACAGCGGGAACACTGAAGCTTTCTTT. This sequence encodes CASSYRDSGNTEAFF.

This chain joins TRBV13 and TRBJ2-7; 11 bases are a match to TRBD1. CDR1 is PRHDT, CDR2 FYEKMQ, per germline (reference sequence). With V trimmed by 4 bases and J by 1 base, 15 bases remained unmatched. The CDR3 sequence is 19 residues long. CDR3 in amino acids: CASSSRTGGGEGGSYEQYF. The CDR3 DNA sequence: TGTGCCAGCAGCTCTCGGACAGGGGGCGGTGAAGGTGGGTCCTACGAGCAGTACTTC. The full variable domain, in which reference TRBV13 and TRBJ2-7 provide the parts outside the CDR3, is AAGVIQSPRHLIKEKRETATLKCYPIPRHDTVYWYQQGPGQDPQFLISFYEKMQSDKGSIPDRFSAQQFSDYHSELNMSSLELGDSALYFCASSSRTGGGEGGSYEQYFGPGTRLTVT.